The sequence of this TCR beta chain was determined in a study of blood T cell repertoires in COVID-19. Study as a whole: Acute and convalescent COVID-19 specimens originated in the United States, Italy and Spain. The cDNA or gDNA used as material had been derived from T cells, B-cell-depleted T cells, or PBMCs.

As processed by the authors: Quantification of nucleated cells was approximated via reference gene primer amplification. TCRdb's table, derived via immunoSEQ multiplex PCR, lists solely in-frame clones and lacks some. V and J calls and clone size are copied from that table; D and trimming were computed from the DNA. In the table there are fewer than 250,000 clones, 87% of which are singletons. Clinical history as reported by participants underpinned cohort assignment. The ends lost 4 bases at V and 5 bases at J; junction bases unmatched: 7. The V gene's germline CDR1 is LGHNA and CDR2 YNFKEQ. This CDR3 contains 14 residues.

The sequencing input was PBMCs or T cells enriched from blood (not recorded which). The source is a woman aged 25 to 39 with acute COVID-19. The J gene is TRBJ2-5, the V gene TRBV4-2, with 7 bases matching TRBD2. The CDR3 sequence is CASSRLAAGETQYF. The CDR3, as DNA: TGTGCCAGCAGCCGTCTAGCGGCGGGGGAGACCCAGTACTTC.